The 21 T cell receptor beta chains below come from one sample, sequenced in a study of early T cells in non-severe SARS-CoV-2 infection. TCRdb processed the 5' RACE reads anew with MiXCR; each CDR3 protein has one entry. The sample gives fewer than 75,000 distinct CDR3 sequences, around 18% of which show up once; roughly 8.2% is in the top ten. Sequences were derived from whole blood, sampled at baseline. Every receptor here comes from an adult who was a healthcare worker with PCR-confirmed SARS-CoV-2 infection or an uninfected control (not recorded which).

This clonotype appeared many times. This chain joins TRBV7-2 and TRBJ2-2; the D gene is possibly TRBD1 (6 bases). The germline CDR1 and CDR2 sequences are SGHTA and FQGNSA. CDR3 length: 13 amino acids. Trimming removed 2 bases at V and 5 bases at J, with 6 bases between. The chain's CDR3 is CASSLRGTGELFF. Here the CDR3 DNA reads TGTGCCAGCAGCTTAAGGGGGACCGGGGAGCTGTTTTTT.

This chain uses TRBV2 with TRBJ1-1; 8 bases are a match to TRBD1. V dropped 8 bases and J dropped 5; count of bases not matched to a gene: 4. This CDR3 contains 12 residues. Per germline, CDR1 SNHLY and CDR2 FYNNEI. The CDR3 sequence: CASGQGSTEAFF. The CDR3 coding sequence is TGTGCCAGCGGACAGGGTTCGACTGAAGCTTTCTTT.

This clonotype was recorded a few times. CDR3 nucleotides: TGTGCCAGCAGTTTATCAAGCCCGGAGGCACCCCTCCACTTT. The encoded protein is CASSLSSPEAPLHF. The rearrangement links TRBV28 to TRBJ1-6; the D is unclear. Germline CDR1 and CDR2: MDHEN and SYDVKM. Trimming took off 1 base at V and 11 bases at J, with 12 bases between the two ends. This CDR3 is 14 amino acids long. Drawing the rest from reference TRBV28 and TRBJ1-6, the complete variable domain is DVKVTQSSRYLVKRTGEKVFLECVQDMDHENMFWYRQDPGLGLRLIYFSYDVKMKEKGDIPEGYSVSREKKERFSLILESASTNQTSMYLCASSLSSPEAPLHFGNGTRLTVT.

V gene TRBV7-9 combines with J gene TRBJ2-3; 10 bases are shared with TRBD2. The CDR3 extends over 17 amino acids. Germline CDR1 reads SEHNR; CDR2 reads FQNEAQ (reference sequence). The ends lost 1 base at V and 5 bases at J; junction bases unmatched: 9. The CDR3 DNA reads TGTGCCAGCAGCTTAGGGGGAGCGGGAGGGCCGCTAGATACGCAGTATTTT. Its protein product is CASSLGGAGGPLDTQYF.

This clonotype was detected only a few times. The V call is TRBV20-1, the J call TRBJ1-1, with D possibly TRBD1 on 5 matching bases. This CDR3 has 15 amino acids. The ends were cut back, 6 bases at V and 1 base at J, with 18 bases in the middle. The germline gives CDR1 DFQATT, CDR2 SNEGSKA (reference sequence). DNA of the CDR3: TGCAGTGCCTTTGACAGCGGAGCACAGAACACTGAAGCTTTCTTT. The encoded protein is CSAFDSGAQNTEAFF.

CDR3 amino acids: CASSLGGYDIEQYF. CDR3 sequence (DNA): TGTGCCAGCAGCTTAGGAGGGTACGATATCGAGCAGTACTTC. The chain recombines TRBV7-2 with TRBJ2-7, with D maybe TRBD2 (5 bases). The V gene lost 1 base and the J gene lost 6 bases, with 13 bases spanning the gap. CDR3 length: 14 amino acids. Per the germline V gene, CDR1 is SGHTA and CDR2 is FQGNSA.

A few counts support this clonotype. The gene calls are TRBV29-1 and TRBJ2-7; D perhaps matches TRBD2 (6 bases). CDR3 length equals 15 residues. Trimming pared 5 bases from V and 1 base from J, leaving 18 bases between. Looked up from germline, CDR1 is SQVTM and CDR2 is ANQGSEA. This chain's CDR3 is CSVSRPQAGSYEQYF. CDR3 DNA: TGCAGCGTTTCCCGCCCACAGGCGGGATCCTACGAGCAGTACTTC.

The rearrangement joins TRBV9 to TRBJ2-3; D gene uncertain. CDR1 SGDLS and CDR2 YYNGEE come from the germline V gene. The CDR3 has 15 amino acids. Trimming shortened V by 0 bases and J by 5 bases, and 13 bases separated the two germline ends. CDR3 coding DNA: TGTGCCAGCAGCGTAGACTTTACCGTGGGAGATACGCAGTATTTT. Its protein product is CASSVDFTVGDTQYF.

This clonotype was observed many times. The CDR3: CASSSAGTGELFF. CDR3 nucleotide sequence: TGTGCCAGCAGCTCTGCGGGCACCGGGGAGCTGTTTTTT. V is TRBV7-9 and J is TRBJ2-2; D may be TRBD2 (5 bases). The CDR3 is 13 residues long. CDR1 is SEHNR, CDR2 FQNEAQ, per germline (reference sequence). V was clipped by 4 bases and J by 4 bases, with 7 bases between them.

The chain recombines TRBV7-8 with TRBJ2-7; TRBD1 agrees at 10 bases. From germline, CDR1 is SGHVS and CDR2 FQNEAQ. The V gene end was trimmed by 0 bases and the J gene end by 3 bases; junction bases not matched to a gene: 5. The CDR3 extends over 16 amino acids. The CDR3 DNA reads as TGTGCCAGCAGCTTAGCACCGGGACAGGGGAACTACGAGCAGTACTTC. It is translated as CASSLAPGQGNYEQYF.

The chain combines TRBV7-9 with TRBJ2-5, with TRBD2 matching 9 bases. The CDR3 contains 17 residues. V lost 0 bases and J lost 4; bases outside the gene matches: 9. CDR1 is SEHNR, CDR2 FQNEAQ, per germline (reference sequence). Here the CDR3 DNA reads TGTGCCAGCAGCTTAGCCCGCTCTAGCGGGGTCCGAGAGACCCAGTACTTC. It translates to CASSLARSSGVRETQYF.

The CDR3 here is CASSQDWGNEQFF. DNA for the CDR3: TGTGCCAGCAGCCAAGATTGGGGCAATGAGCAGTTCTTC. The chain employs TRBV3-1 and TRBJ2-1; D not certain. V lost 0 bases and J lost 6, with 6 bases in between. The CDR3 is 13 amino acids. The V gene's germline CDR1 is LGHDT and CDR2 YNNKEL (reference sequence).

CDR3 DNA sequence: TGTGCCAGCGTTCTTGGGCCCTCCTACAATGAGCAGTTCTTC. Translated: CASVLGPSYNEQFF. The chain employs TRBV7-2 and TRBJ2-1; D gene ambiguous. The V and J ends lost 8 bases and 0 bases respectively, with 11 bases between them. The CDR3 is 14 residues long. CDR1 and CDR2 (germline): SGHTA, FQGNSA. The full variable domain, in which reference TRBV7-2 and TRBJ2-1 provide the parts outside the CDR3, is GAGVSQSPSNKVTEKGKDVELRCDPISGHTALYWYRQSLGQGLEFLIYFQGNSAPDKSGLPSDRFSAERTGGSVSTLTIQRTQQEDSAVYLCASVLGPSYNEQFFGPGTRLTVL.

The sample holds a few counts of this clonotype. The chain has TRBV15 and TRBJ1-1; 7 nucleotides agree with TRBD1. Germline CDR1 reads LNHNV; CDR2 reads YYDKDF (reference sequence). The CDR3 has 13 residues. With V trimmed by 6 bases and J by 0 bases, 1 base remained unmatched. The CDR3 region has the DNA TGTGCCACCAGGGACAGGATGAACACTGAAGCTTTCTTT. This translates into CATRDRMNTEAFF.

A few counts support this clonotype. CDR3 DNA: TGTGCCAGCTCACCGACCGGGACAGGGGATTCACCCCTCCACTTT. This gives the protein CASSPTGTGDSPLHF. The chain employs TRBV18 and TRBJ1-6; 10 nucleotides agree with TRBD1. V lost 3 bases and J lost 8; bases outside the gene matches: 4. This CDR3 comprises 15 residues. Per the germline V gene, CDR1 is KGHSH and CDR2 is LQKENI.

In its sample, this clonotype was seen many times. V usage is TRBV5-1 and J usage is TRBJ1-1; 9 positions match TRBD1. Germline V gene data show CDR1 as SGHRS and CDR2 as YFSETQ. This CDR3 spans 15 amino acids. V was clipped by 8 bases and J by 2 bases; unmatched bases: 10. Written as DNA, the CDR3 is TGCGCCAGTGCCAGGGGACAGGGAATTAACACTGAAGCTTTCTTT. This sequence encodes CASARGQGINTEAFF.

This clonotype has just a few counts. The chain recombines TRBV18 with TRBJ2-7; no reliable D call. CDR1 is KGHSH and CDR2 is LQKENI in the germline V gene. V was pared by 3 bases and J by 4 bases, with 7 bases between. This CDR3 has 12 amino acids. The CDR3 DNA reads TGTGCCAGCTCACCGAGCAATTACGAGCAGTACTTC. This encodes CASSPSNYEQYF.

The CDR3 DNA is TGTGCCAGCAGCTTAGTATCGGGGGCGATGAACACTGAAGCTTTCTTT. Amino acids: CASSLVSGAMNTEAFF. V is TRBV11-2 and J is TRBJ1-1, with D tentatively TRBD1 (6 bases). This CDR3 is 16 amino acids long. The V gene's germline CDR1 is SGHAT and CDR2 FQNNGV. Trimming cost V 1 base and J 0 bases, with 12 bases left between them.

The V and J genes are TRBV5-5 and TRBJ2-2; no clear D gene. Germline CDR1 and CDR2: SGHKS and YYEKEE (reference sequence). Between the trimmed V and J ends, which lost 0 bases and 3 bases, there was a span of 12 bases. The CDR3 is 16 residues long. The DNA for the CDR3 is TGTGCCAGCAGCTTGGTGGGTCTGTCAGACACCGGGGAGCTGTTTTTT. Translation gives CASSLVGLSDTGELFF.

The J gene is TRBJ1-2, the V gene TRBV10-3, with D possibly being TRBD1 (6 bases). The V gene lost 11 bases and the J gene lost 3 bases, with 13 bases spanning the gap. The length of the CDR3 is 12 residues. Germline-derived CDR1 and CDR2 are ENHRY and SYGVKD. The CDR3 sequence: CASGAGDYGYTF. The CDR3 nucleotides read TGTGCCTCGGGGGCGGGAGACTATGGCTACACCTTC.

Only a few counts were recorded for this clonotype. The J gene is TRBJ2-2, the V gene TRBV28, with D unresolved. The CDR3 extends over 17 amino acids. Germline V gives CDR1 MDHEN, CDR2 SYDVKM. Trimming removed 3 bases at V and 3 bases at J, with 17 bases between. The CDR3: CASSLSREGTDTGELFF. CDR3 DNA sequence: TGTGCCAGCAGTTTGAGTCGTGAAGGAACGGACACCGGGGAGCTGTTTTTT.